These T cell receptor beta chains were read from a single sample in a study of PD-L1 blockade in urothelial cancer. Here immunoSEQ multiplex PCR was the method, and the copy in TCRdb shows in-frame clones only, minus some. The data hold 85,000 to 100,000 clones, with more than 75% observed a single time. Source: PBMCs, taken around atezolizumab (anti-PD-L1) treatment. Receptors were obtained from a man aged 55-75 years with urothelial cancer. CDR3s include the opening cysteine and the closing phenylalanine or tryptophan. D genes are given only for firm matches. Clone size is shown for a subset of rows, as once, few, many or a class of expanded clone.

>-|TRBV5-1|TRBJ1-5|TRBD1
TGCGCCAGCAGCTTGGGGACAGGGGGCCAGCCCCAGCATTTT
CASSLGTGGQPQHF
>-|TRBV18|TRBJ1-1|-
TGTGCCAGCTCACTCCACCCAAGACAGTGGGTTGGTTCTGAAGCTTTCTTT
CASSLHPRQWVGSEAFF
>-|TRBV30|TRBJ1-2|-
TGTGCCTGGAGCCGTATCGGCTACACCTTC
CAWSRIGYTF
>-|TRBV4-1|TRBJ1-1|-
TGCGCCAGCAGCCAAGCCGGACAGAACACTGAAGCTTTCTTT
CASSQAGQNTEAFF
>-|TRBV28|TRBJ1-2|-
TGTGCCAGCACCCTTGGAGCGGGCGGCTATGGCTACACCTTC
CASTLGAGGYGYTF
>once|TRBV11-1|TRBJ2-1|TRBD2
TGTGCCAGCAGCTTAACAGCGGGGGAACACAATGAGCAGTTCTTC
CASSLTAGEHNEQFF
>-|TRBV12-5|TRBJ1-6|-
TGTGCTAGTGGTTTGTCTACGAGGTATAATTCACCCCTCCACTTT
CASGLSTRYNSPLHF
>-|TRBV5-1|TRBJ1-1|TRBD1
TGCGCCAGCAGCTTCGACAGGGGGGAAACTGAAGCTTTCTTT
CASSFDRGETEAFF
>few|TRBV21-1|TRBJ1-2|-
TGTGCCAGCAGTCGAGGGGGTTACGACTATGGCTACACCTTC
CASSRGGYDYGYTF
>few|TRBV6-6|TRBJ2-3|TRBD1
TGTGCCAGCAGCCCAGGGACAGGGGACCTCGGGCAGTATTTT
CASSPGTGDLGQYF
>once|TRBV7-3|TRBJ1-1|TRBD1
TGTGCCAGCAGCTTAAATGCAGGGGGCAAGGGCACTGAAGCTTTCTTT
CASSLNAGGKGTEAFF
>-|TRBV30|TRBJ1-1|-
TGTGCCTGGACAGGGGTCGACACTGAAGCTTTCTTT
CAWTGVDTEAFF
>-|TRBV18|TRBJ2-5|TRBD2
TGTGCCAGCTCACGAACTAGCGGGTTAAGAGAGACCCAGTACTTC
CASSRTSGLRETQYF
>once|TRBV6-1|TRBJ1-1|-
TGTGCCAGCAGGGAAACAGGGTACACTGAAGCTTTCTTT
CASRETGYTEAFF
>once|TRBV7-3|TRBJ2-1|-
TGTGCCAGCAGCTTAATCCGGGGGCAAGCGGGAAGACAAGGGGGCAATGAGCAGTTCTTC
CASSLIRGQAGRQGGNEQFF
>once|TRBV6-6|TRBJ2-3|-
TGTGCCAGCAGTCCCTCCACAGATACGCAGTATTTT
CASSPSTDTQYF
>-|TRBV5-1|TRBJ1-5|-
TGCGCCAGCAGCTTGGGTCTGGACAGCATGTTTCCCCAGCATTTT
CASSLGLDSMFPQHF
>-|TRBV11-2|TRBJ2-3|TRBD2
TGTGCCAGCAGCTTAGATGGGGCGGGGGGGGCAGATACGCAGTATTTT
CASSLDGAGGADTQYF
>few|TRBV9|TRBJ2-3|TRBD1
TGTGCCAGCAGCGGGACAGGGGGCCCGCTTAATACGCAGTATTTT
CASSGTGGPLNTQYF
>-|TRBV5-4|TRBJ1-2|-
TGTGCCAGCAGCCCCGGGGAACCCTATGGCTACACCTTC
CASSPGEPYGYTF
>-|TRBV28|TRBJ1-4|-
TGTGCCAGCACCCAACCTCACGACAGTTCTAATGAAAAACTGTTTTTT
CASTQPHDSSNEKLFF
>-|TRBV5-1|TRBJ2-2|TRBD1
TGCGCCAGCAGCTTCGACAGGGGAGGAAGCACCGGGGAGCTGTTTTTT
CASSFDRGGSTGELFF
>-|TRBV7-9|TRBJ2-7|TRBD1
TGTGCCAGCACCTATTCCCGGACAGGGGGTATCAACGAGCAGTACTTC
CASTYSRTGGINEQYF
>-|TRBV7-3|TRBJ2-1|TRBD1
TGTGCCAGCAGCGCCGACAGGGAGTATGAGCAGTTCTTC
CASSADREYEQFF
>-|TRBV6-6|TRBJ1-4|TRBD1
TGTGCCAGCAGTTACGGGGACAGGGCTAATGAAAAACTGTTTTTT
CASSYGDRANEKLFF
>-|TRBV27|TRBJ2-3|TRBD2
TGTGCCAGCAGTTTATCTCGAAGCGGGGGATACACAGATACGCAGTATTTT
CASSLSRSGGYTDTQYF
>-|TRBV6-5|TRBJ2-7|TRBD1
TGTGCCAGCAGTAAGACAGGGGGGATTTACGAGCAGTACTTC
CASSKTGGIYEQYF
>-|TRBV27|TRBJ2-7|TRBD2
TGTGCCAGCAGTCGACCGGGACTAGCGGGTGAGCAGTACTTC
CASSRPGLAGEQYF
>-|TRBV5-1|TRBJ1-2|-
TGCGCCAGCAGCCGAGAAGAGCCTGTCTACACCTTC
CASSREEPVYTF
>-|TRBV5-1|TRBJ1-1|TRBD1
TGCGCCAGCAGCCCGACGGACAGGGGGCTCACTGAAGCTTTCTTT
CASSPTDRGLTEAFF
>-|TRBV5-1|TRBJ2-7|TRBD1
TGCGCCAGCAGCTTGGAGGGGACAGGGGGTCGCGAGCAGTACTTC
CASSLEGTGGREQYF
>-|TRBV30|TRBJ2-3|-
TGTGCCTGGATCGACCGGGGAGATACGCAGTATTTT
CAWIDRGDTQYF
>-|TRBV5-4|TRBJ2-3|-
TGTGCCAGCAGCCCTGGCGTGACAACTAGCACAGATACGCAGTATTTT
CASSPGVTTSTDTQYF
>-|TRBV5-1|TRBJ2-1|-
TGCGCCAGCGGGGCCGGGAGACCTCAGAATGAGCAGTTCTTC
CASGAGRPQNEQFF
>-|TRBV5-6|TRBJ2-1|-
TGTGCCAGCAGCCGTCCCCTACCGGGGGCCTACAATGAGCAGTTCTTC
CASSRPLPGAYNEQFF
>once|TRBV7-9|TRBJ1-2|TRBD1
TGTGCCAGTTCGCAGGGGGTGAATAACTATGGCTACACCTTC
CASSQGVNNYGYTF
>-|TRBV7-8|TRBJ1-3|TRBD1
TGTGCCAGCAGCATGGACAGGGCTGGAAACACCATATATTTT
CASSMDRAGNTIYF
>-|TRBV4-3|TRBJ2-2|-
TGCGCCAGCAGCCATCTTCTTCTTTCGAACACCGGGGAGCTGTTTTTT
CASSHLLLSNTGELFF
>-|TRBV14|TRBJ2-2|TRBD2
TGTGCCAGCAGCCGCCTTGCGGGAGCGAACACCGGGGAGCTGTTTTTT
CASSRLAGANTGELFF
>-|TRBV5-1|TRBJ1-1|TRBD1
TGCGCCAGCAGCTTTCTTACAGGGGGCACCGAAGCTTTCTTT
CASSFLTGGTEAFF
>-|TRBV30|TRBJ1-3|TRBD1
TGTGCCTGGAGCACAAGGACAGGCCACTCTGGAAACACCATATATTTT
CAWSTRTGHSGNTIYF
>-|TRBV6-5|TRBJ1-5|-
TGTGCCAGCAGTTACCACGGTGATCAGCCCCAGCATTTT
CASSYHGDQPQHF
>-|TRBV12-2|TRBJ1-5|-
TGTGCAAGTCGCTTCGAGAATCAGGTTTACGATCAGCCCCAGCATTTT
CASRFENQVYDQPQHF
>-|TRBV6-6|TRBJ2-3|-
TGTGCCAGCAGTTACCATCCAGCAGATACGCAGTATTTT
CASSYHPADTQYF
>-|TRBV5-1|TRBJ1-2|TRBD1
TGCGCCAGCAGAGTACAGGGGAACAACTATGGCTACACCTTC
CASRVQGNNYGYTF
>-|TRBV9|TRBJ2-7|TRBD2
TGTGCCAGCAGCGGACGTCGGTCGGGACTAGGAGGCTACGAGCAGTACTTC
CASSGRRSGLGGYEQYF
>few|TRBV12-5|TRBJ1-3|-
TGTGCTAGTGGTTTGTGGGCACCTGGAAACACCATATATTTT
CASGLWAPGNTIYF
>once|TRBV15|TRBJ2-3|TRBD1
TGTGCCACCAGCAGAGATTTGGGGTTTGGGACAGGACACACAGATACGCAGTATTTT
CATSRDLGFGTGHTDTQYF
>-|TRBV7-2|TRBJ1-3|-
TGTGCCAGCAGCTTGGGACATGGAAACACCATATATTTT
CASSLGHGNTIYF
>few|TRBV7-2|TRBJ2-3|TRBD1
TGTGCCAGCAGCTTCGGGGGGACAGGGGGCAAGTATTTT
CASSFGGTGGKYF
>-|TRBV5-6|TRBJ2-1|TRBD1
TGTGCCAGCAGACCCGGGACAGGGGGGATCAATGAGCAGTTCTTC
CASRPGTGGINEQFF
>-|TRBV6-5|TRBJ2-5|TRBD2
TGTGCCAGCAGTTACTGGCGGGGGGGCCCGGAAGAGACCCAGTACTTC
CASSYWRGGPEETQYF
>-|TRBV10-3|TRBJ1-3|-
TGTGCCATCAGTGAGTCGATGCGGGGGAGAGGGAACACCATATATTTT
CAISESMRGRGNTIYF
>-|TRBV6-6|TRBJ2-7|TRBD2
TGTGCCAGCAGGACCGTTGGGACTAGCGGGTCCCACGAGCAGTACTTC
CASRTVGTSGSHEQYF
>once|TRBV7-8|TRBJ1-5|-
TGTGCCAGCAGGACAGAACCCAATCAGCCCCAGCATTTT
CASRTEPNQPQHF